The entry below gives a single T cell receptor beta chain sequence along with its context. Its antigen is unidentified. This specimen comes from a study of cytomegalovirus exposure and HLA in healthy donors. Study-wide results and caveats: There were several of the most significant clusters that appeared linked to common viral pathogens in a later analysis. Within an earlier analysis, most TCR beta V segments proved productive either about 90% or about 30% of the time.

Use of 60 Vbeta and 13 Jbeta primers characterized the PCR. Here immunoSEQ multiplex PCR was the method, and the copy in TCRdb shows in-frame clones only, minus some. The sample lists 100,000 to 150,000 clones, roughly 82% seen once, with 9.5% to 15% in the top ten. The CDR3 is made up of 15 amino acids. Per germline, CDR1 SGHRS and CDR2 YFSETQ. V was pared by 2 bases and J by 3 bases, with 13 bases between. This chain connects TRBV5-1 to TRBJ2-3; D is uncertain. The sample consisted of PBMCs. This receptor was taken from a woman in her 40s in good health and CMV-seropositive. The CDR3 coding sequence is TGCGCCAGCAGCTTAATGGAGCGTCGTACAGATACGCAGTATTTT. It is translated as CASSLMERRTDTQYF. The entire variable domain, with the rest obtained from reference TRBV5-1 and TRBJ2-3, is as follows: KAGVTQTPRYLIKTRGQQVTLSCSPISGHRSVSWYQQTPGQGLQFLFEYFSETQRNKGNFPGRFSGRQFSNSRSEMNVSTLELGDSALYLCASSLMERRTDTQYFGPGTRLTVL.